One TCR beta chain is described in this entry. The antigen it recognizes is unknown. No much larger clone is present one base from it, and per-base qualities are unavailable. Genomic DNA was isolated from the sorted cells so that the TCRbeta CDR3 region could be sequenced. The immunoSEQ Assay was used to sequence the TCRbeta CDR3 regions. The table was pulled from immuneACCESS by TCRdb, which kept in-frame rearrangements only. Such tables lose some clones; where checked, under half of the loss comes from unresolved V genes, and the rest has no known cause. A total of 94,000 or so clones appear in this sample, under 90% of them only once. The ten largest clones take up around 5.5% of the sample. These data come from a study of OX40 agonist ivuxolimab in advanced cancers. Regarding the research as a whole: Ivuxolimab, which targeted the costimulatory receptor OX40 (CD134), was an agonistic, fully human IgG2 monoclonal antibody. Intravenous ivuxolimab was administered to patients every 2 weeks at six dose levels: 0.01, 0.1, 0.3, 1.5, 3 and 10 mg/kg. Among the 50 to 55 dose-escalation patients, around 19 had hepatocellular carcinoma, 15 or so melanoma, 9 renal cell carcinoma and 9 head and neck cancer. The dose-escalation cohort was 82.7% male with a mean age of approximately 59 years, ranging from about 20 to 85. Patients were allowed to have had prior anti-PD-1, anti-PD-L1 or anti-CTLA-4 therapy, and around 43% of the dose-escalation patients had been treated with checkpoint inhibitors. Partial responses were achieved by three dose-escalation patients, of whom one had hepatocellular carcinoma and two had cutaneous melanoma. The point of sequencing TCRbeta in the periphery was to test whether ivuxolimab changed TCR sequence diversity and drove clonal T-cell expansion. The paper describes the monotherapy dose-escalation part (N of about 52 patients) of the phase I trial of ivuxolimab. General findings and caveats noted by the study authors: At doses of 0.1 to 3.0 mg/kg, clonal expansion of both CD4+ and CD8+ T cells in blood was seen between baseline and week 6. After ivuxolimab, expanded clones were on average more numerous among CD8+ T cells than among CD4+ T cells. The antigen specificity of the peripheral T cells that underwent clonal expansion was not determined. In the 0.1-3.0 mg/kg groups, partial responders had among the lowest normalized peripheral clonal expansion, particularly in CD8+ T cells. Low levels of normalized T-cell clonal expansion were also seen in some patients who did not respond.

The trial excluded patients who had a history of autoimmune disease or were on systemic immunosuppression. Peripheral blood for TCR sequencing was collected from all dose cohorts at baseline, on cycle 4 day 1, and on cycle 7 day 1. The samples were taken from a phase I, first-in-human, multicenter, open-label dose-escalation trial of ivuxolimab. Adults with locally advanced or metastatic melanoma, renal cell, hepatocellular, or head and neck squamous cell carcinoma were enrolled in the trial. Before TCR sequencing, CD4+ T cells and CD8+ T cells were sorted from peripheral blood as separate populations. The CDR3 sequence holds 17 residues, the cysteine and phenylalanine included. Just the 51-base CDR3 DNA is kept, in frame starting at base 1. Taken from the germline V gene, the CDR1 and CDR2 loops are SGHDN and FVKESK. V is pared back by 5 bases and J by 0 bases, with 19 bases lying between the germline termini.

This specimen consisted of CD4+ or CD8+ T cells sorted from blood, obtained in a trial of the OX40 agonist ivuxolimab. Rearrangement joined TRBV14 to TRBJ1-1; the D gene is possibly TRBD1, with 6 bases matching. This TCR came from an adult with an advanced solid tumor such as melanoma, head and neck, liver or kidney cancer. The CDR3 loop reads CASSLGGPLVLNTEAFF. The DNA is TGTGCCAGCAGCTTAGGGGGGCCCCTCGTATTGAACACTGAAGCTTTCTTT.